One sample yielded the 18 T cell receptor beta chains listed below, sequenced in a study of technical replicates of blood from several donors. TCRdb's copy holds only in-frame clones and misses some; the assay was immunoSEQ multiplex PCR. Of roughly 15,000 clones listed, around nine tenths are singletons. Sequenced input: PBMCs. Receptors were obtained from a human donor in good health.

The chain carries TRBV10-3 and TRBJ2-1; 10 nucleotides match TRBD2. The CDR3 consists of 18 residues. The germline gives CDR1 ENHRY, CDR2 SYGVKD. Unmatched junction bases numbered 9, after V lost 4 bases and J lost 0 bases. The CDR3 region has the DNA TGTGCCATCAGTGGCGCTGGACTAGCGGTTAGCTCCTACAATGAGCAGTTCTTC. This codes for CAISGAGLAVSSYNEQFF.

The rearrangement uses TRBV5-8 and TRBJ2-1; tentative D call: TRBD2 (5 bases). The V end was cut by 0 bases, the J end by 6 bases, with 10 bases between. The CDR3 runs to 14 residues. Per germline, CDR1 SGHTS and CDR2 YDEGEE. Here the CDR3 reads CASSLGRAGNEQFF. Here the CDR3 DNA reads TGTGCCAGCAGCTTGGGGCGGGCCGGCAATGAGCAGTTCTTC.

The CDR3: CASSRGWTGVRGYTF. CDR3 DNA: TGTGCCAGTAGTAGAGGGTGGACAGGGGTTCGCGGCTACACCTTC. The chain uses TRBV19 and TRBJ1-2, with TRBD1 identical over 9 bases. The CDR3 runs 15 residues. The V segment lost 4 bases and the J segment 8 bases; nucleotides outside the gene matches: 11. In germline, CDR1 is LNHDA, CDR2 SQIVND (reference sequence).

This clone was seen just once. CDR3 bases: TGCGCCAGCAGCTTAGGACAGAATGAAAAACTGTTTTTT. It specifies CASSLGQNEKLFF. V and J are TRBV5-1 and TRBJ1-4; TRBD1 is a possible D gene (6 bases). Per germline, CDR1 SGHRS and CDR2 YFSETQ. The ends were cut back, 2 bases at V and 5 bases at J, with 7 bases in the middle. CDR3 length: 13 residues.

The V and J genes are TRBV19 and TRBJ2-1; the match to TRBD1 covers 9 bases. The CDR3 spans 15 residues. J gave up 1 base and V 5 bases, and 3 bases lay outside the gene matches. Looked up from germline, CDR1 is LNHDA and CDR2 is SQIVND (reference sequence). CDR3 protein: CASSRDRVSYNEQFF. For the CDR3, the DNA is TGTGCCAGTAGTCGGGACAGGGTATCCTACAATGAGCAGTTCTTC.

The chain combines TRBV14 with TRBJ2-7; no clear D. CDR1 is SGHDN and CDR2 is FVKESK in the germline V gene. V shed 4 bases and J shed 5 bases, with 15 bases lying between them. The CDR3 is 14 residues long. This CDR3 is CASSLFVTTDEQYF. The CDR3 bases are TGTGCCAGCAGCCTGTTCGTCACCACGGACGAGCAGTACTTC. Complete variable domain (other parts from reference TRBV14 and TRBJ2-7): EAGVTQFPSHSVIEKGQTVTLRCDPISGHDNLYWYRRVMGKEIKFLLHFVKESKQDESGMPNNRFLAERTGGTYSTLKVQPAELEDSGVYFCASSLFVTTDEQYFGPGTRLTVT.

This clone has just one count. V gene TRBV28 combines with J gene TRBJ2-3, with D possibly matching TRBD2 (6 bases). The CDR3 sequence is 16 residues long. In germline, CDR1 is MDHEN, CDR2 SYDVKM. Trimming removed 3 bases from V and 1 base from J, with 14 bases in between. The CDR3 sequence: CASSLSGVGRTDTQYF. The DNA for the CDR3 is TGTGCCAGCAGTTTGTCGGGAGTTGGACGCACAGATACGCAGTATTTT.

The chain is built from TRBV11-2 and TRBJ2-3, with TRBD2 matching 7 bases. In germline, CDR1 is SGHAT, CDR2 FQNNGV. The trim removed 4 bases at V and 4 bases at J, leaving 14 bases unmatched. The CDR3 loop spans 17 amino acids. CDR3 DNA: TGTGCCAGCAGCTCCCCTGCTTTACGGCTAGCGGCAGATACGCAGTATTTT. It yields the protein CASSSPALRLAADTQYF.

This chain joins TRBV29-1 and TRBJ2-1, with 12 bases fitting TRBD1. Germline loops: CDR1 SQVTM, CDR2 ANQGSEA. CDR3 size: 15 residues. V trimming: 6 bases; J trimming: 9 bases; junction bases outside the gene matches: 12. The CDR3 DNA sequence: TGCAGCGTCGAACTCCGGGACAGGGGGCGGGTTGAGCAGTTCTTC. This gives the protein CSVELRDRGRVEQFF.

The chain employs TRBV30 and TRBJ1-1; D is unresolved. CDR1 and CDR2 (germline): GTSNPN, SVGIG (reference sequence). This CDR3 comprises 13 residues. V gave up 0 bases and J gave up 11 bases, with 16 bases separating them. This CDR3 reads CAWSVPIVGRAFF. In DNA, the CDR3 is TGTGCCTGGAGTGTTCCCATAGTTGGTCGGGCTTTCTTT. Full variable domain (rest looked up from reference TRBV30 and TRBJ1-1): SQTIHQWPATLVQPVGSPLSLECTVEGTSNPNLYWYRQAAGRGLQLLFYSVGIGQISSEVPQNLSASRPQDRQFILSSKKLLLSDSGFYLCAWSVPIVGRAFFGQGTRLTVV.

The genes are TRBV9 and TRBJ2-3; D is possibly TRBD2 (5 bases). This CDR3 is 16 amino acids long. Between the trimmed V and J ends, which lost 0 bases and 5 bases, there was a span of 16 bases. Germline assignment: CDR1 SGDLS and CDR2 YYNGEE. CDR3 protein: CASSVAFAGAGDTQYF. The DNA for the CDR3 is TGTGCCAGCAGCGTAGCCTTTGCGGGCGCGGGAGATACGCAGTATTTT.

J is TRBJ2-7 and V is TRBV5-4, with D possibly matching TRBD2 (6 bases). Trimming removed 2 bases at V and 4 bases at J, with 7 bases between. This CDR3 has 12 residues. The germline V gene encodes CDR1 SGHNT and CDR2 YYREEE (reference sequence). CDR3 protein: CASSFGGYEQYF. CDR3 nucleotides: TGTGCCAGCAGCTTTGGAGGGTACGAGCAGTACTTC.

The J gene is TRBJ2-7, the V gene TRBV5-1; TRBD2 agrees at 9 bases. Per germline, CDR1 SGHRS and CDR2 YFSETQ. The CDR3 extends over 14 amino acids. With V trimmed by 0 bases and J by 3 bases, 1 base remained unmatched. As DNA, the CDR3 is TGCGCCAGCAGCTTGGTGACTAGCGGCTACGAGCAGTACTTC. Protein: CASSLVTSGYEQYF.

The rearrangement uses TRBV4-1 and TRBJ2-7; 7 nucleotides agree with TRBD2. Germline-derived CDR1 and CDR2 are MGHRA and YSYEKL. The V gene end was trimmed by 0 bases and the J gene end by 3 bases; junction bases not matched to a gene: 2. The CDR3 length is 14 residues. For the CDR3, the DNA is TGCGCCAGCAGCCAAGAACCGGGAGGCTACGAGCAGTACTTC. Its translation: CASSQEPGGYEQYF.

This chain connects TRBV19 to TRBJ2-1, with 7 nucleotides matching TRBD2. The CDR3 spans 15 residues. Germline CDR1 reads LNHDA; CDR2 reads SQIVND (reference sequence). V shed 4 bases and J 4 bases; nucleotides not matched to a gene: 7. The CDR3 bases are TGTGCCAGTAGTACCCCGCTGCGGGGGTACAATGAGCAGTTCTTC. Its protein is CASSTPLRGYNEQFF.

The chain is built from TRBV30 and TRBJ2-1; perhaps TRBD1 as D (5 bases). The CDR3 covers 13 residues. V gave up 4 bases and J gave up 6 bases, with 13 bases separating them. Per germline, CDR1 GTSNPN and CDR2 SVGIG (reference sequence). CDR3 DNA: TGTGCCTGGAACCACTACAGGCTCAATGAGCAGTTCTTC. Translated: CAWNHYRLNEQFF. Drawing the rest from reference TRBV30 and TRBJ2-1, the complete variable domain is SQTIHQWPATLVQPVGSPLSLECTVEGTSNPNLYWYRQAAGRGLQLLFYSVGIGQISSEVPQNLSASRPQDRQFILSSKKLLLSDSGFYLCAWNHYRLNEQFFGPGTRLTVL.

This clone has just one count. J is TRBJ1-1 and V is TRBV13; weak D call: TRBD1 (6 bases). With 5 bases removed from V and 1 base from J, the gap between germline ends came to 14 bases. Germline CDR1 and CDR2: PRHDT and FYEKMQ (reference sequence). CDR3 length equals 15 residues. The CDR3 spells CASSQGYRANTEAFF. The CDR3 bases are TGTGCCAGCAGCCAGGGGTACCGGGCGAACACTGAAGCTTTCTTT.

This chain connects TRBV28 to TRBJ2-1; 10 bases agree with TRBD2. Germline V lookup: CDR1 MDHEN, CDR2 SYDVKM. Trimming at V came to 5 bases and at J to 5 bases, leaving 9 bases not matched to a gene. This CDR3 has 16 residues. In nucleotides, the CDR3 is TGTGCCAGCAGTGCCTCTAGCGGGAGTGCGGACAATGAGCAGTTCTTC. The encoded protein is CASSASSGSADNEQFF.